The 18 T cell receptor beta chains reported below all come from one sample, sequenced in a study of regulatory T cells in long-lasting Graves disease. The time point here: newly diagnosed GD, antithyroid drugs for less than 3 months. PBMCs provided the RNA from which the TCR library was made. Building of the TCR beta libraries involved iRepertoire HTBI primers and Arm-PCR of CDR3 regions. TCRdb independently ran MiXCR on the multiplex PCR reads; one entry per CDR3 protein. This sample has a few hundred thousand distinct CDR3 sequences, with over 15% found just once. This sample was also put to use in a study of T cells in Graves' hyperthyroidism and ophthalmopathy.

The source was peripheral blood mononuclear cells (PBMCs), collected at new diagnosis, from a patient treated with antithyroid drugs. These receptors were obtained from a man in his forties with Graves disease.

This clonotype was detected many times. The chain combines TRBV24-1 with TRBJ2-1, with 13 bases that match TRBD2. The CDR3 totals 19 residues. In germline, CDR1 is KGHDR, CDR2 SFDVKD. Unmatched junction bases numbered 13, after V lost 4 bases and J lost 5 bases. The CDR3 nucleotides are TGTGCCACCAGTGACAACCCTCGTTTGGGACTAGCGGGACACAATGAGCAGTTCTTC. Protein sequence: CATSDNPRLGLAGHNEQFF.

This clonotype was seen at least ten times. The CDR3 sequence: CASSGSRQGANEQFF. The CDR3 DNA sequence: TGTGCCAGCAGCGGGAGCAGACAGGGGGCCAATGAGCAGTTCTTC. The chain joins TRBV7-3 to TRBJ2-1; TRBD1 aligns across 10 bases. The germline CDR1 and CDR2 sequences are SGHTA and FQGTGA. Trimming cost V 5 bases and J 6 bases; bases outside gene matches: 7. CDR3 length equals 15 residues.

This clonotype showed up many times. The chain links TRBV5-4 to TRBJ2-1; 7 nucleotides match TRBD2. CDR3 length: 15 residues. Per the germline V gene, CDR1 is SGHNT and CDR2 is YYREEE (reference sequence). The V and J ends lost 0 bases and 5 bases, in that order; junction bases with no gene match: 5. CDR3 residues: CASSLGTSAHNEQFF. The CDR3 DNA follows: TGTGCCAGCAGCTTGGGAACTAGCGCCCACAATGAGCAGTTCTTC.

The sample holds many counts of this clonotype. The rearrangement links TRBV24-1 to TRBJ1-2, with a possible D match to TRBD1 (6 bases). V gave up 7 bases and J gave up 4 bases, with 12 bases separating them. The CDR3 runs 13 residues. CDR1 KGHDR and CDR2 SFDVKD come from the germline V gene. CDR3 amino acids: CATSQGLGYGYTF. Here the CDR3 DNA reads TGTGCCACCAGCCAGGGGTTGGGCTATGGCTACACCTTC.

This clonotype has at least ten counts. The CDR3 nucleotides read TGTGCCAGCAGCTTAGGCCTCGGACTGAACCAAGAGACCCAGTACTTC. Residues: CASSLGLGLNQETQYF. The chain carries TRBV7-9 and TRBJ2-5; TRBD2 might be the D (5 bases). The V end lost 1 base, the J end lost 0 bases, and 12 bases lay between the germline ends. From germline, CDR1 is SEHNR and CDR2 FQNEAQ (reference sequence). The CDR3 totals 16 residues.

This clonotype has ten or more counts. The DNA of the CDR3 is TGTGCCAGCAGCACGGGACTAGCGAGGGAATTAGATACGCAGTATTTT. This codes for CASSTGLARELDTQYF. The V call is TRBV5-5, the J call TRBJ2-3, with 10 bases aligning to TRBD2. The CDR3 is made up of 16 amino acids. CDR1 is SGHKS, CDR2 YYEKEE, per germline (reference sequence). After removal of 4 bases from V and 5 bases from J, the junction contained 10 bases not matched to a gene.

V usage is TRBV12-3 or TRBV12-4 and J usage is TRBJ1-5; D gene uncertain. This CDR3 contains 15 residues. The V gene lost 2 bases and the J gene lost 2 bases, with 10 bases spanning the gap. In DNA, the CDR3 is TGTGCCAGCAGTTTACACGGTATCCGCAATCAGCCCCAGCATTTT. This encodes CASSLHGIRNQPQHF.

In this sample, this clonotype turned up a few times. V usage is TRBV25-1 and J usage is TRBJ2-3; perhaps D is TRBD1 or TRBD2 (7 bases each). With the DNA end fitting TRBJ2-5 better, the J assignment may be wrong. Per the germline V gene, CDR1 is MGHDK and CDR2 is SYGVNS. The CDR3 totals 14 residues. The CDR3 reads CASSDRGGIKTQYF. CDR3 coding DNA: TGTGCCAGCAGTGACAGGGGGGGAATAAAGACCCAGTACTTC.

This clonotype showed up many times. The chain combines TRBV20-1 with TRBJ1-3; D possibly corresponds to TRBD1 (6 bases). The CDR3 is 14 residues long. CDR1 and CDR2 from the germline V gene are DFQATT and SNEGSKA (reference sequence). Between the trimmed V and J ends, which lost 7 bases and 0 bases, there was a span of 13 bases. The CDR3, as DNA: TGCAGTGTCCCGGACAGTTCCTCTGGAAACACCATATATTTT. Translated, it gives CSVPDSSSGNTIYF.

This rearrangement joins TRBV16 to TRBJ1-1; the D gene is possibly TRBD1 (5 bases). This CDR3 has 15 amino acids. Germline V CDR1 and CDR2: KGHSY, FQNENV. Trimming removed 1 base at V and 6 bases at J, with 15 bases between. The CDR3 loop is CASSQWDGGGPEAFF. CDR3 sequence (DNA): TGTGCCAGCAGCCAATGGGACGGTGGCGGACCTGAAGCTTTCTTT.

There are a few counts of this clonotype. The V and J genes are TRBV11-2 and TRBJ2-1; TRBD2 agrees at 13 bases. The V segment lost 3 bases and the J segment 4 bases; nucleotides outside the gene matches: 6. The CDR3 extends over 17 amino acids. Germline loops: CDR1 SGHAT, CDR2 FQNNGV. CDR3 loop: CASSLDGTSGAYNEQFF. In DNA form, the CDR3 reads TGTGCCAGCAGCTTGGACGGGACTAGCGGGGCGTACAATGAGCAGTTCTTC.

The sample holds a few counts of this clonotype. This chain joins TRBV27 and TRBJ2-3, with D perhaps matching TRBD1 (6 bases). The V and J ends lost 1 base and 6 bases respectively, with 14 bases between them. The length of the CDR3 is 15 residues. The germline V gene has CDR1 MNHEY and CDR2 SMNVEV (reference sequence). CDR3 DNA sequence: TGTGCCAGCAGTTTATTCGGACAGAACCCGGATACGCAGTATTTT. It is translated as CASSLFGQNPDTQYF.

The chain joins TRBV7-2 to TRBJ1-4; TRBD1 agrees at 8 bases. The CDR3 runs to 14 residues. CDR1 is SGHTA, CDR2 FQGNSA, per germline. J gave up 8 bases and V 5 bases, and 7 bases lay outside the gene matches. The CDR3 bases are TGTGCCAGCAGCCAAGACCAGGGGGCCGAAAAACTGTTTTTT. It codes for CASSQDQGAEKLFF. The full variable domain, completed using reference TRBV7-2 and TRBJ1-4, is GAGVSQSPSNKVTEKGKDVELRCDPISGHTALYWYRQSLGQGLEFLIYFQGNSAPDKSGLPSDRFSAERTGGSVSTLTIQRTQQEDSAVYLCASSQDQGAEKLFFGSGTQLSVL.

This clonotype was recorded at least ten times. The V gene is TRBV4-2, the J gene TRBJ2-1, with 8 bases identical to TRBD2. Per germline, CDR1 LGHNA and CDR2 YNFKEQ. This CDR3 region has 15 residues. The junction had 2 bases not matched to a gene; V was cut back by 0 bases and J by 4 bases. Here the CDR3 reads CASSQELAGYNEQFF. The DNA of the CDR3 is TGTGCCAGCAGCCAAGAATTAGCGGGGTACAATGAGCAGTTCTTC.

This clonotype occurred many times. The V call is TRBV7-8, the J call TRBJ1-5; perhaps TRBD1 as D (6 bases). V dropped 5 bases and J dropped 0 bases, with 14 bases sitting between them. The CDR3 totals 16 residues. Looked up from germline, CDR1 is SGHVS and CDR2 is FQNEAQ. The CDR3 nucleotides read TGTGCCAGCAGCCCCACAGGGATCTATAGCAATCAGCCCCAGCATTTT. This encodes CASSPTGIYSNQPQHF.

At least ten counts were recorded for this clonotype. CDR3 in amino acids: CASSLGGTADYEQYF. CDR3 nucleotides: TGCGCCAGCAGCCTCGGTGGGACAGCGGATTACGAGCAGTACTTC. The chain links TRBV5-1 to TRBJ2-7; 7 nucleotides align to TRBD1. The CDR3 consists of 15 residues. The trim removed 4 bases at V and 4 bases at J, leaving 11 bases unmatched. CDR1 is SGHRS, CDR2 YFSETQ, per germline.

This clonotype was seen more than once but under ten times. The V call is TRBV12-3 or TRBV12-4, the J call TRBJ2-5; 9 bases align to TRBD1. Trimming at V came to 5 bases and at J to 6 bases, leaving 7 bases not matched to a gene. The CDR3 is 14 residues long. The CDR3 sequence: CASSAPTGGKTQYF. CDR3 nucleotide sequence: TGTGCCAGCAGTGCCCCGACAGGGGGGAAGACCCAGTACTTC.

The chain carries TRBV20-1 and TRBJ1-3; 10 positions agree with TRBD1. The CDR3 covers 16 residues. Germline CDR1 and CDR2: DFQATT and SNEGSKA (reference sequence). The trim removed 5 bases at V and 3 bases at J, leaving 10 bases unmatched. The CDR3 DNA reads as TGCAGTGCTTACCCTGCGACAGGGGGCGATGGAAACACCATATATTTT. Translating it yields CSAYPATGGDGNTIYF.